Presented here are 29 T cell receptor beta chains from one specimen sequenced in a study of T cell repertoires in cytomegalovirus infection. TCRdb re-derived calls from the reads in MiXCR, one entry per CDR3 protein. The data show about 100,000 distinct CDR3 sequences, 20% to 30% seen once. The sequenced sample was CD8+ T cells from PBMCs. All receptors come from a human donor in good health (CMV status not recorded). Some clones in this sample may be carry-over from other donors' samples.

This clonotype appeared a few times. The rearrangement links TRBV7-9 to TRBJ2-1; D perhaps matches TRBD1 (5 bases). V was clipped by 2 bases and J by 0 bases, with 14 bases between them. CDR1 and CDR2 (germline): SEHNR, FQNEAQ (reference sequence). This CDR3 contains 17 residues. CDR3 protein: CASSLPQTESSYNEQFF. DNA of the CDR3: TGTGCCAGCAGCTTACCCCAGACAGAAAGCTCCTACAATGAGCAGTTCTTC. The full variable domain, rest sourced from reference TRBV7-9 and TRBJ2-1, is DTGVSQNPRHKITKRGQNVTFRCDPISEHNRLYWYRQTLGQGPEFLTYFQNEAQLEKSRLLSDRFSAERPKGSFSTLEIQRTEQGDSAMYLCASSLPQTESSYNEQFFGPGTRLTVL.

V and J are TRBV28 and TRBJ1-2; 9 bases map to TRBD1. This CDR3 region has 15 residues. The germline CDR1 and CDR2 sequences are MDHEN and SYDVKM. Trimming took 4 bases from V and 2 from J; bases not matched to a gene: 5. CDR3 in DNA: TGTGCCAGCAGTTCGGACAGGGGTCTAAACTATGGCTACACCTTC. Amino acids: CASSSDRGLNYGYTF.

The table lists this clonotype with a few counts. The gene calls are TRBV19 and TRBJ2-5, with D uncertain. V shed 4 bases and J shed 5 bases, with 11 bases lying between them. This CDR3 has 13 residues. CDR1 is LNHDA and CDR2 is SQIVND in the germline V gene (reference sequence). The CDR3 bases are TGTGCCAGTAGTACAATGGAGAGGGAGACCCAGTACTTC. Its translation is CASSTMERETQYF. Filled out from reference TRBV19 and TRBJ2-5, the complete variable domain reads DGGITQSPKYLFRKEGQNVTLSCEQNLNHDAMYWYRQDPGQGLRLIYYSQIVNDFQKGDIAEGYSVSREKKESFPLTVTSAQKNPTAFYLCASSTMERETQYFGPGTRLLVL.

V is TRBV23-1 and J is TRBJ1-1; D ambiguous. TRBV23-1 is noted as an ORF with a role that remains uncertain. Trimming shortened V by 0 bases and J by 10 bases, and 9 bases separated the two germline ends. The CDR3 loop spans 12 amino acids. Written as DNA, the CDR3 is TGCGCCAGCAGTCAATCGGTGGGAGGAGCTTTCTTT. It is translated as CASSQSVGGAFF.

A note on this clonotype: With only one base between it and a far larger clone, this is likely a read error. V gene TRBV27 combines with J gene TRBJ1-1; no reliable D call. V gave up 6 bases and J gave up 1 base, with 6 bases separating them. The CDR3 spans 12 residues. Germline CDR1 and CDR2: MNHEY and SMNVEV (reference sequence). In nucleotides, the CDR3 is TGTGCCAGCAGGTTAGGGAACACTGAAGCTTTCTTT. Its translation is CASRLGNTEAFF.

The chain has TRBV7-3 and TRBJ2-6; TRBD2 aligns across 10 bases. Germline values: CDR1 SGHTA, CDR2 FQGTGA. The CDR3 has 19 residues. V trimming: 4 bases; J trimming: 0 bases; junction bases outside the gene matches: 9. The CDR3: CASSSPLAGVLSGANVLTF. For the CDR3, the DNA is TGTGCCAGCAGCTCACCCCTAGCGGGAGTTCTCTCTGGGGCCAACGTCCTGACTTTC.

In DNA form, the CDR3 reads TGCAGTGCTAGGTCGGGGGAGGTTGGCACAGATACGCAGTATTTT. Translated, it gives CSARSGEVGTDTQYF. This rearrangement joins TRBV20-1 to TRBJ2-3, with a weak D call TRBD2 (6 bases). The CDR3 runs to 15 residues. Germline CDR1 and CDR2: DFQATT and SNEGSKA (reference sequence). V was pared by 3 bases and J by 1 base, with 14 bases between.

A note on this clonotype: An end of the junction differs from the germline gene, which may be a read error. This chain joins TRBV9 and TRBJ2-7, with 8 bases aligning to TRBD2. Germline CDR1 and CDR2: SGDLS and YYNGEE. The CDR3 totals 15 residues. The CDR3 protein is CASTRGGGLSHEQYF. The CDR3 region has the DNA TGTGCCAGCACCCGAGGCGGGGGGCTCTCCCACGAGCAGTACTTC.

This clonotype was recorded many times. The chain has TRBV29-1 and TRBJ1-4; 7 nucleotides line up with TRBD1. The CDR3 has 15 amino acids. Germline trimming cut 2 bases from V and 8 bases from J; bases unmatched to any gene: 11. Germline V CDR1 and CDR2: SQVTM, ANQGSEA. CDR3 region: CSVESPEGAGEKLFF. CDR3 sequence (DNA): TGCAGCGTTGAAAGCCCGGAGGGGGCCGGGGAAAAACTGTTTTTT.

This clonotype was recorded many times. The chain carries TRBV6-1 and TRBJ1-1; D possibly corresponds to TRBD1 (6 bases). Trimming pared 3 bases from V and 1 base from J, leaving 12 bases between. Germline V gene data show CDR1 as MNHNS and CDR2 as SASEGT. The CDR3 contains 15 residues. The CDR3 region has the DNA TGTGCCAGCAGTGACGGGGGACAAAGGAACACTGAAGCTTTCTTT. Its translation: CASSDGGQRNTEAFF.

This chain connects TRBV28 to TRBJ1-1; no definite D call. Germline CDR1 is MDHEN and CDR2 is SYDVKM. This CDR3 is 13 amino acids long. Trimming removed 5 bases from V and 1 base from J, with 8 bases in between. CDR3 DNA: TGTGCCAGCAGTATAAATTGGAACACTGAAGCTTTCTTT. As protein: CASSINWNTEAFF. Full variable domain (outside the CDR3, taken from reference TRBV28 and TRBJ1-1): DVKVTQSSRYLVKRTGEKVFLECVQDMDHENMFWYRQDPGLGLRLIYFSYDVKMKEKGDIPEGYSVSREKKERFSLILESASTNQTSMYLCASSINWNTEAFFGQGTRLTVV.

As for this clonotype: Possible read error: a much larger clone is one base away. The chain couples TRBV7-2 to TRBJ2-1; 8 nucleotides align to TRBD2. The CDR3 extends over 16 amino acids. CDR1 and CDR2 (germline): SGHTA, FQGNSA. The junction had 17 bases not matched to a gene; V was cut back by 5 bases and J by 11 bases. The CDR3 DNA is TGTGCCAGCAGCCAGAACCCGGGACTAGTGGGAGGTCAGCAGTTCTTC. It is translated as CASSQNPGLVGGQQFF.

The rearrangement uses TRBV28 and TRBJ1-5; a weak D match, TRBD1 (5 bases). The germline V gene has CDR1 MDHEN and CDR2 SYDVKM. The V end lost 7 bases, the J end lost 6 bases, and 13 bases lay between the germline ends. The CDR3 contains 13 residues. The CDR3, as DNA: TGTGCCAGCACCCCGGGAGGGGCTCAGCCCCAGCATTTT. Amino acid sequence: CASTPGGAQPQHF.

This clonotype occurred many times. The chain links TRBV7-2 to TRBJ2-7; TRBD2 might be the D (6 bases). This CDR3 region has 16 residues. V dropped 1 base and J dropped 2 bases, with 15 bases sitting between them. The germline V gene encodes CDR1 SGHTA and CDR2 FQGNSA. CDR3 region: CASSLEGSSVAYEQYF. The CDR3 DNA reads TGTGCCAGCAGCTTAGAGGGGTCTAGCGTAGCCTACGAGCAGTACTTC.

This clonotype was counted only a few times. The V call is TRBV27, the J call TRBJ1-1, with D hard to call. There are 15 residues in the CDR3. The germline V gene has CDR1 MNHEY and CDR2 SMNVEV (reference sequence). Trimming pared 8 bases from V and 2 bases from J, leaving 18 bases between. This chain's CDR3 is CASGLGPSLNTEAFF. CDR3 in DNA: TGTGCCAGCGGCCTCGGGCCGAGCCTCAACACTGAAGCTTTCTTT.

The chain couples TRBV7-7 to TRBJ2-1; D tentatively fits TRBD1 or TRBD2 (5 bases each). Trimming stripped 3 bases from V and 3 bases from J, with 12 bases between. Germline CDR1 SSHAT, CDR2 FNYEAQ (reference sequence). The CDR3 is 15 residues long. CDR3 coding DNA: TGTGCCAGCAGCTTGGGGACCGACTACTACAATGAGCAGTTCTTC. This gives the protein CASSLGTDYYNEQFF. The variable domain in full, completed from reference TRBV7-7 and TRBJ2-1, reads GAGVSQSPRYKVTKRGQDVTLRCDPISSHATLYWYQQALGQGPEFLTYFNYEAQPDKSGLPSDRFSAERPEGSISTLTIQRTEQRDSAMYRCASSLGTDYYNEQFFGPGTRLTVL.

This clonotype was found a few times. The chain has TRBV11-3 and TRBJ2-1, with 8 bases aligning to TRBD1. The CDR3 consists of 17 residues. Germline V gene lookup returns CDR1 SGHNT and CDR2 YENEEA. The V gene end was trimmed by 0 bases and the J gene end by 4 bases; junction bases not matched to a gene: 8. The CDR3 nucleotides read TGTGCCAGCAGCTTAGAGGTGAAACAGGGGGGATACAATGAGCAGTTCTTC. Translation: CASSLEVKQGGYNEQFF.

The J gene is TRBJ1-5, the V gene TRBV5-5; D might be TRBD1 (6 bases). The CDR3 is 13 amino acids. CDR1 is SGHKS, CDR2 YYEKEE, per germline (reference sequence). Trimming removed 3 bases from V and 11 bases from J, with 15 bases in between. This CDR3 reads CASSWDIPGAQHF. For the CDR3, the DNA is TGTGCCAGCAGCTGGGACATCCCAGGAGCCCAGCATTTT.

This clonotype was seen a handful of times. The V call is TRBV4-3, the J call TRBJ2-1, with D possibly being TRBD2 (5 bases). V lost 2 bases, J lost 10 bases, and 12 bases lay in between. This CDR3 has 13 residues. Germline CDR1 and CDR2: LGHNA and YSLEER. CDR3 sequence: CASSQNQRLEQFF. The CDR3 nucleotides are TGCGCCAGCAGCCAAAACCAGCGGTTAGAGCAGTTCTTC.

V usage is TRBV7-2 and J usage is TRBJ1-1; no reliable D call. Trimming took 1 base from V and 3 from J, leaving 12 bases between them. Germline-derived CDR1 and CDR2 are SGHTA and FQGNSA. The CDR3 covers 15 residues. The CDR3 spells CASSLDLSLDTEAFF. DNA for the CDR3: TGTGCCAGCAGCTTAGATCTTTCTCTCGACACTGAAGCTTTCTTT.

This chain links TRBV15 with TRBJ2-3; 9 nucleotides agree with TRBD2. V gave up 0 bases and J gave up 3 bases; unmatched junction bases: 7. The CDR3 length is 17 residues. From germline, CDR1 is LNHNV and CDR2 YYDKDF (reference sequence). The DNA for the CDR3 is TGTGCCACCAGCAGAGATTGGTCTAGCGGGGAGACAGATACGCAGTATTTT. Amino acids: CATSRDWSSGETDTQYF.

The chain carries TRBV28 and TRBJ1-5; the D gene is possibly TRBD1 (6 bases). V dropped 3 bases and J dropped 6 bases, with 9 bases sitting between them. The CDR3 consists of 13 residues. Germline V lookup: CDR1 MDHEN, CDR2 SYDVKM. In DNA form, the CDR3 reads TGTGCCAGCAGTTTGACAGGAATTCAGCCCCAGCATTTT. This translates into CASSLTGIQPQHF.

The chain employs TRBV20-1 and TRBJ2-2; the D is unclear. The germline gives CDR1 DFQATT, CDR2 SNEGSKA (reference sequence). V lost 0 bases to trimming and J lost 0 bases, with 14 bases between them. This CDR3 has 17 residues. The CDR3 sequence is CSARDPLGKANTGELFF. DNA for the CDR3: TGCAGTGCTAGAGATCCGCTAGGGAAGGCGAACACCGGGGAGCTGTTTTTT.

This rearrangement joins TRBV15 to TRBJ1-6; D is ambiguous. Germline lookup yields CDR1 LNHNV and CDR2 YYDKDF (reference sequence). There are 15 residues in the CDR3. The V end was cut by 6 bases, the J end by 1 base, with 10 bases between. The CDR3 DNA reads TGTGCCACCAGTGATGGGTTATCCTATAATTCACCCCTCCACTTT. This codes for CATSDGLSYNSPLHF.

The chain links TRBV11-1 to TRBJ2-7, with unresolved D. V shed 5 bases and J shed 0 bases, with 5 bases lying between them. CDR3 length equals 12 residues. Looked up from germline, CDR1 is SGHAT and CDR2 is FQDESV (reference sequence). The CDR3: CASSGSSYEQYF. Here the CDR3 DNA reads TGTGCCAGCAGCGGAAGCTCCTACGAGCAGTACTTC. The full variable domain, with the rest looked up from reference TRBV11-1 and TRBJ2-7, is EAEVAQSPRYKITEKSQAVAFWCDPISGHATLYWYRQILGQGPELLVQFQDESVVDDSQLPKDRFSAERLKGVDSTLKIQPAELGDSAMYLCASSGSSYEQYFGPGTRLTVT.

At least ten counts were recorded for this clonotype. Here the CDR3 reads CASSPERNQPQHF. DNA for the CDR3: TGTGCCAGCAGCCCCGAGCGCAATCAGCCCCAGCATTTT. The V and J genes are TRBV6-1 and TRBJ1-5; D call uncertain. The CDR3 length is 13 residues. Germline V CDR1 and CDR2: MNHNS, SASEGT. Trimming took off 6 bases at V and 2 bases at J, with 8 bases between the two ends.

The V gene is TRBV7-2, the J gene TRBJ1-3; D unclear. Germline CDR1 reads SGHTA; CDR2 reads FQGNSA. This CDR3 spans 12 amino acids. The V end lost 5 bases, the J end lost 4 bases, and 6 bases lay between the germline ends. DNA for the CDR3: TGTGCCAGCAGCCCCGAAGGAAACACCATATATTTT. Protein product: CASSPEGNTIYF. Supplemented by reference TRBV7-2 and TRBJ1-3, the full variable domain reads GAGVSQSPSNKVTEKGKDVELRCDPISGHTALYWYRQSLGQGLEFLIYFQGNSAPDKSGLPSDRFSAERTGGSVSTLTIQRTQQEDSAVYLCASSPEGNTIYFGEGSWLTVV.

This chain uses TRBV29-1 with TRBJ1-1; 8 bases are shared with TRBD1. Germline CDR1 reads SQVTM; CDR2 reads ANQGSEA. This CDR3 contains 16 residues. The trim removed 6 bases at V and 0 bases at J, leaving 12 bases unmatched. The CDR3 sequence: CSVDVGDRRLNTEAFF. Written as DNA, the CDR3 is TGCAGCGTGGACGTAGGGGACAGGCGATTGAACACTGAAGCTTTCTTT.

This clonotype was seen ten or more times. The V gene is TRBV7-2, the J gene TRBJ1-6, with 7 bases that match TRBD1. Trimming took 5 bases from V and 3 from J; bases not matched to a gene: 7. The CDR3 has 16 residues. The germline V gene has CDR1 SGHTA and CDR2 FQGNSA. The DNA of the CDR3 is TGTGCCAGCAGCGCCCGGGACAGCCGCTATAATTCACCCCTCCACTTT. It specifies CASSARDSRYNSPLHF. The variable domain in full, with the rest retrieved from reference TRBV7-2 and TRBJ1-6, is GAGVSQSPSNKVTEKGKDVELRCDPISGHTALYWYRQSLGQGLEFLIYFQGNSAPDKSGLPSDRFSAERTGGSVSTLTIQRTQQEDSAVYLCASSARDSRYNSPLHFGNGTRLTVT.